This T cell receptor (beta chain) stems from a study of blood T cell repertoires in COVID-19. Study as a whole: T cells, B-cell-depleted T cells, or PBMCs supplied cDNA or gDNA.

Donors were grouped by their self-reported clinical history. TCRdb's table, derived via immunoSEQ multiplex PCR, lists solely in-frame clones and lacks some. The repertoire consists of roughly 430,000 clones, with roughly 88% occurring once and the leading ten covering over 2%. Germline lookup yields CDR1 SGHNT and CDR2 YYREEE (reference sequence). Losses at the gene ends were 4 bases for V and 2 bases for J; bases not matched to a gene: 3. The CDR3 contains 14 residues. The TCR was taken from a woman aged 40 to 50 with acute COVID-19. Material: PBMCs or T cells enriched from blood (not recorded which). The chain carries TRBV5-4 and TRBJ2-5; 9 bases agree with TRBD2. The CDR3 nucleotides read TGTGCCAGCAGCCGGACTAGCGAACAAGAGACCCAGTACTTC. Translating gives CASSRTSEQETQYF.